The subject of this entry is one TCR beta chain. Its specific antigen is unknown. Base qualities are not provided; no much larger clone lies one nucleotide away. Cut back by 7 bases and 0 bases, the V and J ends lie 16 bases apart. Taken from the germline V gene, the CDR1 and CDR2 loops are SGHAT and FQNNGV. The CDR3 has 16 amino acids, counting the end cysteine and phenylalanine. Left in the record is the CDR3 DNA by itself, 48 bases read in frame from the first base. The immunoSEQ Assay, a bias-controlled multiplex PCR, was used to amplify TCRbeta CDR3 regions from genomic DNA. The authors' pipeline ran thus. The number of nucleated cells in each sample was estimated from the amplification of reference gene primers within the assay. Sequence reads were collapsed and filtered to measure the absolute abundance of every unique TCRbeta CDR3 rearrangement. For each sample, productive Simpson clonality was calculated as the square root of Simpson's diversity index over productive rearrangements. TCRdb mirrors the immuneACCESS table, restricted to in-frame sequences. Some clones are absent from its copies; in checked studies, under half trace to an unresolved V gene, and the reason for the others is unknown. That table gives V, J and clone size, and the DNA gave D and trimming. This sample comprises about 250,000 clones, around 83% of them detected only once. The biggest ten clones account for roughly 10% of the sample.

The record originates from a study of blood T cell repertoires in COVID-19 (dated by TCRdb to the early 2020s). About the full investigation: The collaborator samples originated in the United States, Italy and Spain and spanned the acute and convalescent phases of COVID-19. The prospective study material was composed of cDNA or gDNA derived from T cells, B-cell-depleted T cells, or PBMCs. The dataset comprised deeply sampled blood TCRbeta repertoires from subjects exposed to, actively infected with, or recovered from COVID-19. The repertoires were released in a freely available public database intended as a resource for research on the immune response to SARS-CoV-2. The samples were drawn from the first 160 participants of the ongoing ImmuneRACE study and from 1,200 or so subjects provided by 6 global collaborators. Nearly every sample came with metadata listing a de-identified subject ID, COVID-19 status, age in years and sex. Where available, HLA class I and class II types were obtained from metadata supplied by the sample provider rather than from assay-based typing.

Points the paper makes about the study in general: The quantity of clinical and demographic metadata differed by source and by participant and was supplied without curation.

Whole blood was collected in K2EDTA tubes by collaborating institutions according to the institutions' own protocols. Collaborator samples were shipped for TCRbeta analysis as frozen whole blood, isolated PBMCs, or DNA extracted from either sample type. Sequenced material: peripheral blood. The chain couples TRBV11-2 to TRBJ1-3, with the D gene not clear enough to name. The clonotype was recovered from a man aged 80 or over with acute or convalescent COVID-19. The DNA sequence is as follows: TGTGCCAGCACCCCCAACGGGGTAAACTCTGGAAACACCATATATTTT. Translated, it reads CASTPNGVNSGNTIYF.